One T cell receptor beta chain is described in this entry. Its antigen is unknown. The sample originates from a study of T cell responses to AZD1222 COVID-19 vaccine. Points from the study as a whole: Reportedly, nearly half the spike-specific TCRs target unmutated variant regions. Regions 160-218 and 743-854 held dominance among vaccine-associated CD4 TCRs, which spanned spike. Repertoire sampling occurred only after the peak T cell response. An increase in Spike-specific TCR breadth and depth was observed after two AZD1222 doses.

The V end lost 7 bases, the J end lost 2 bases, and 6 bases lay between the germline ends. Germline CDR1 reads SGHRS; CDR2 reads YFSETQ. The CDR3 extends over 11 amino acids. TCRdb's copy holds only in-frame clones and misses some; the assay was immunoSEQ multiplex PCR. The profile covers 75,000 to 90,000 clones, with about 89% appearing a single time and 2.4% taken by the ten largest. This clonotype originated in an adult in good health. J is TRBJ2-5 and V is TRBV5-1, with D unresolved. This specimen was peripheral blood, taken on day 0 of AZD1222 vaccination. The CDR3 DNA follows: TGCGCCAGCCGAGAACAAGAGACCCAGTACTTC. This gives the protein CASREQETQYF.